This is a list of T cell receptor beta chains from one sample in a study of blood T cell repertoires in COVID-19. TCRdb's table, derived via immunoSEQ multiplex PCR, lists solely in-frame clones and lacks some. The sample records 59,000 or so clones, roughly 70% being singletons. What was sequenced was peripheral blood. These receptors all stem from a woman in her forties or fifties with active or convalescent COVID-19. The conserved cysteine and the conserved F or W are not part of the CDR3 here.

v_call	j_call	cdr3_aa
TRBV2	TRBJ2-7	AAGGNYEQY
TRBV6-2/TRBV6-3	TRBJ2-7	ASSYPISGGGYEQY
TRBV6-4	TRBJ2-1	ASSVGTSGDNEQF
TRBV27	TRBJ2-1	ASSLSGGLAEYNEQF
TRBV2	TRBJ1-2	ASSEGGQRYGYT
TRBV5-6	TRBJ2-3	ASSLVGSGDTQY
TRBV19	TRBJ2-3	ASGNSGQHTDTQY
TRBV5-1	TRBJ2-7	ASSSRGSQY
TRBV10-3	TRBJ2-2	AISEGQGNTGELF
TRBV5-6	TRBJ2-1	ASSFRGLTRIFNEQF
TRBV19	TRBJ1-5	ASSIVGGQPQH
TRBV7-9	TRBJ2-5	ASRTRLGETQY
TRBV15	TRBJ2-1	ATSSGYSYNEQF
TRBV20-1	TRBJ1-3	SASGPFNGNTIY
TRBV3-1/TRBV3-2	TRBJ2-4	ASGARLAKNIQY
TRBV19	TRBJ1-3	ASNNGGNGNTIY
TRBV7-8	TRBJ2-1	ASSHPGVVYNEQF
TRBV6-1	TRBJ1-3	ASSDGQGLNTIY
TRBV4-1	TRBJ2-1	ASSQGLAGANEQF
TRBV30	TRBJ2-7	AWSVRGGLTYEQY
TRBV5-1	TRBJ1-2	ASSAGEKPYSYT
TRBV9	TRBJ2-1	ASSVGGQPHNEQF
TRBV19	TRBJ2-3	ASSSGLTTDTQY
TRBV29-1	TRBJ2-5	SVASGTSMETQY